The 27 T cell receptor beta chains reported below all come from one sample, sequenced in a study of graft-versus-host responses after intestinal transplantation. Repertoires were generated with immunoSEQ multiplex PCR, while TCRdb's copy carries only in-frame clones and drops some. The data hold around 130,000 clones, with over 85% observed a single time. The antigens for these receptors are not known. The sample consisted of unstimulated CD4+ T cells sorted from spleen or lymph node cells, taken before intestinal transplant. The receptor source for this set is a human donor who received an intestinal transplant.

V is TRBV19 and J is TRBJ2-3; 11 nucleotides agree with TRBD2. This CDR3 contains 18 residues. Germline trimming cut 4 bases from V and 5 bases from J; bases unmatched to any gene: 14. Germline V lookup: CDR1 LNHDA, CDR2 SQIVND (reference sequence). The DNA for the CDR3 is TGTGCCAGTAGTAAAGGTCCGTCACTAGCGGGGGCAGTAGATACGCAGTATTTT. It is translated as CASSKGPSLAGAVDTQYF.

The chain's CDR3 is CASSLVNRGQETQYF. The CDR3 DNA sequence: TGCGCCAGCAGCTTGGTGAACAGGGGCCAAGAGACCCAGTACTTC. The chain employs TRBV5-1 and TRBJ2-5; the match to TRBD1 covers 7 bases. The germline CDR1 and CDR2 sequences are SGHRS and YFSETQ. V lost 0 bases to trimming and J lost 1 base; unmatched junction nucleotides: 3. The length of the CDR3 is 15 residues.

V usage is TRBV6-1 and J usage is TRBJ1-5, with D maybe TRBD1 (5 bases). CDR1 and CDR2 from the germline V gene are MNHNS and SASEGT. CDR3 length equals 15 residues. Trimming took 0 bases from V and 0 from J, leaving 6 bases between them. CDR3 nucleotides: TGTGCCAGCAGTGAAGCGGACATTAGCAATCAGCCCCAGCATTTT. Translation gives CASSEADISNQPQHF.

On this clone itself: Other DNA sequences from this sample encode an identical CDR3 as well. The chain employs TRBV10-3 and TRBJ1-1; TRBD1 agrees at 7 bases. Trimming took 9 bases from V and 1 from J; bases not matched to a gene: 2. This CDR3 contains 12 residues. Germline assignment: CDR1 ENHRY and CDR2 SYGVKD. This CDR3 reads CAIRQGNTEAFF. The CDR3 nucleotides read TGTGCCATACGACAGGGGAACACTGAAGCTTTCTTT.

The chain carries TRBV19 and TRBJ2-3; D ambiguous. Germline V gives CDR1 LNHDA, CDR2 SQIVND (reference sequence). The length of the CDR3 is 15 residues. V was clipped by 3 bases and J by 6 bases, with 16 bases between them. The CDR3 sequence: CASSISPADWDTQYF. Written as DNA, the CDR3 is TGTGCCAGTAGTATCTCCCCGGCCGATTGGGATACGCAGTATTTT.

In regard to this clone: The same CDR3 also results from other DNA sequences found in this sample. J is TRBJ2-1 and V is TRBV5-1; 9 bases map to TRBD2. The CDR3 is made up of 15 amino acids. V dropped 0 bases and J dropped 3; count of bases not matched to a gene: 1. The germline gives CDR1 SGHRS, CDR2 YFSETQ. The CDR3 bases are TGCGCCAGCAGCTTGGGAGCGGGGGGCTACAATGAGCAGTTCTTC. It is translated as CASSLGAGGYNEQFF.

This clone appeared a few times. An end of the junction differs from the germline gene, which may be a read error. This rearrangement joins TRBV5-8 to TRBJ2-7; D is ambiguous. The CDR3 runs 14 residues. In germline, CDR1 is SGHTS, CDR2 YDEGEE. The CDR3: CASSLVGISHEQYF. The CDR3, as DNA: TGTGCCAGCAGCTTGGTGGGAATCTCCCACGAGCAGTACTTC.

The chain carries TRBV5-1 and TRBJ1-4, with 8 bases aligning to TRBD1. Germline V gene data show CDR1 as SGHRS and CDR2 as YFSETQ. The junction had 10 bases not matched to a gene; V was cut back by 4 bases and J by 8 bases. The CDR3 totals 15 residues. CDR3 loop: CASSEVDRDREKLFF. CDR3 DNA: TGCGCCAGCAGCGAGGTGGACAGGGACCGCGAAAAACTGTTTTTT.

V gene TRBV5-6 combines with J gene TRBJ1-4; the D is unclear. The CDR3 has 19 amino acids. The germline V and J ends were trimmed by 0 bases and 6 bases, with 24 bases remaining between them. The V gene's germline CDR1 is SGHDT and CDR2 YYEEEE. CDR3 coding DNA: TGTGCCAGCAGCTTGGCCGGGATTCGGGGTCCTCAACGGGATGAAAAACTGTTTTTT. It translates to CASSLAGIRGPQRDEKLFF. Supplemented by reference TRBV5-6 and TRBJ1-4, the full variable domain reads DAGVTQSPTHLIKTRGQQVTLRCSPKSGHDTVSWYQQALGQGPQFIFQYYEEEERQRGNFPDRFSGHQFPNYSSELNVNALLLGDSALYLCASSLAGIRGPQRDEKLFFGSGTQLSVL.

V gene TRBV10-3 combines with J gene TRBJ2-1; D remains ambiguous. Trimming pared 5 bases from V and 0 bases from J, leaving 8 bases between. The CDR3 spans 14 residues. From germline, CDR1 is ENHRY and CDR2 SYGVKD. CDR3 in amino acids: CAISSGYSYNEQFF. CDR3 sequence (DNA): TGTGCCATCAGTTCCGGGTACTCCTACAATGAGCAGTTCTTC.

The chain recombines TRBV5-1 with TRBJ2-2; D is uncertain. The V end was cut by 7 bases, the J end by 0 bases, with 4 bases between. The CDR3 spans 12 residues. Per germline, CDR1 SGHRS and CDR2 YFSETQ. CDR3 amino acids: CASRTNTGELFF. The DNA of the CDR3 is TGCGCCAGCCGTACGAACACCGGGGAGCTGTTTTTT.

J is TRBJ1-6 and V is TRBV2, with unresolved D. Per germline, CDR1 SNHLY and CDR2 FYNNEI. The CDR3 contains 13 residues. Trimming cost V 4 bases and J 6 bases, with 7 bases left between them. Written as DNA, the CDR3 is TGTGCCAGCAGTGCGGACCGTAATTCACCCCTCCACTTT. Protein product: CASSADRNSPLHF.

V gene TRBV30 combines with J gene TRBJ1-6, with D unclear. V was trimmed by 5 bases and J by 4 bases, leaving 6 bases between them. Germline CDR1 GTSNPN, CDR2 SVGIG (reference sequence). The CDR3 has 12 residues. The CDR3 sequence is CAWAGYNSPLHF. CDR3 DNA sequence: TGTGCCTGGGCCGGGTATAATTCACCCCTCCACTTT.

The gene calls are TRBV5-1 and TRBJ2-7; 9 bases are shared with TRBD1. V gave up 2 bases and J gave up 3 bases; unmatched junction bases: 3. CDR3 length: 14 residues. The germline gives CDR1 SGHRS, CDR2 YFSETQ. DNA of the CDR3: TGCGCCAGCAGCTTCCAGACAGGGGGCTACGAGCAGTACTTC. Translated, it gives CASSFQTGGYEQYF.

CDR3 sequence (DNA): TGTGCCAGCAGTGAAATGGACAGGGGGTTTCCGGGGACCCAGTACTTC. Translating it yields CASSEMDRGFPGTQYF. The rearrangement joins TRBV2 to TRBJ2-5, with TRBD1 identical over 10 bases. CDR3 size: 16 residues. The germline V gene has CDR1 SNHLY and CDR2 FYNNEI. V shed 2 bases and J 7 bases; nucleotides not matched to a gene: 10.

This clone turned up a few times. The chain recombines TRBV5-6 with TRBJ1-6, with D possibly TRBD1 on 5 matching bases. Germline V CDR1 and CDR2: SGHDT, YYEEEE. The CDR3 has 15 residues. V was pared by 0 bases and J by 7 bases, with 11 bases between. The CDR3 reads CASSLDGGRNSPLHF. DNA for the CDR3: TGTGCCAGCAGCTTGGATGGGGGTCGGAATTCACCCCTCCACTTT.

The chain couples TRBV7-9 to TRBJ2-3, with TRBD2 as a possible D gene (6 bases). CDR3 size: 15 residues. V lost 4 bases, J lost 0 bases, and 11 bases lay in between. Germline V CDR1 and CDR2: SEHNR, FQNEAQ (reference sequence). The CDR3 sequence: CASSSGTRSTDTQYF. The CDR3 DNA follows: TGTGCCAGCAGCTCCGGGACTCGGAGCACAGATACGCAGTATTTT.

This clone was seen only once. The chain couples TRBV9 to TRBJ2-3; tentatively, D is TRBD2 (7 bases). CDR3 length: 15 amino acids. Germline V gene sequence: CDR1 SGDLS, CDR2 YYNGEE. Trimming took off 4 bases at V and 6 bases at J, with 18 bases between the two ends. The CDR3 reads CASSPKGGSRDTQYF. In DNA form, the CDR3 reads TGTGCCAGCAGCCCAAAGGGGGGGTCCAGGGATACGCAGTATTTT. Filled out from reference TRBV9 and TRBJ2-3, the complete variable domain reads DSGVTQTPKHLITATGQRVTLRCSPRSGDLSVYWYQQSLDQGLQFLIQYYNGEERAKGNILERFSAQQFPDLHSELNLSSLELGDSALYFCASSPKGGSRDTQYFGPGTRLTVL.

The chain joins TRBV30 to TRBJ2-5; D possibly corresponds to TRBD2 (5 bases). V was cut by 1 base and J by 1 base, with 7 bases left in between. This CDR3 is built from 13 residues. The germline gives CDR1 GTSNPN, CDR2 SVGIG (reference sequence). CDR3 residues: CAWSGGVQETQYF. The CDR3 region has the DNA TGTGCCTGGAGTGGGGGAGTCCAAGAGACCCAGTACTTC.

This clone was detected only once. The chain carries TRBV10-3 and TRBJ1-2, with 9 bases lining up with TRBD1. This CDR3 region has 13 residues. Germline V lookup: CDR1 ENHRY, CDR2 SYGVKD. Trimming cost V 6 bases and J 7 bases; bases outside gene matches: 6. The CDR3 sequence is CAIRLQGAGGYTF. The CDR3 bases are TGTGCCATCAGATTACAGGGGGCCGGTGGCTACACCTTC.

The chain recombines TRBV21-1 with TRBJ1-6. TRBV21-1 is termed a pseudogene. The CDR3 covers 11 residues. The CDR3 nucleotides are TGTGCCAGCAGCACCCGAACACCCCTCCACTTT. Its translation: CASSTRTPLHF.

V and J are TRBV11-1 and TRBJ1-3; perhaps TRBD1 as D (6 bases). The V and J ends lost 5 bases and 8 bases respectively, with 13 bases between them. Germline V gene lookup returns CDR1 SGHAT and CDR2 FQDESV (reference sequence). This CDR3 has 13 residues. The CDR3 DNA is TGTGCCAGCAGCGACACGACAGGCCACACCATATATTTT. As protein: CASSDTTGHTIYF.

The rearrangement uses TRBV5-1 and TRBJ1-1, with a tentative D call TRBD1 (5 bases). Trimming took 8 bases from V and 4 from J, leaving 18 bases between them. The CDR3 spans 14 residues. CDR1 is SGHRS, CDR2 YFSETQ, per germline. The CDR3 region is CASRAGYDGTEAFF. DNA of the CDR3: TGCGCCAGTCGAGCAGGGTATGATGGCACTGAAGCTTTCTTT.

The rearrangement uses TRBV19 and TRBJ2-2, with D unresolved. V dropped 5 bases and J dropped 3 bases, with 13 bases sitting between them. The CDR3 is 15 amino acids. In germline, CDR1 is LNHDA, CDR2 SQIVND (reference sequence). CDR3 coding DNA: TGTGCCAGTAGTGGTGGGTCGATATACACCGGGGAGCTGTTTTTT. It yields the protein CASSGGSIYTGELFF.

The chain recombines TRBV11-2 with TRBJ2-1, with 9 bases that match TRBD2. The V and J ends lost 4 bases and 5 bases, in that order; junction bases with no gene match: 18. Per germline, CDR1 SGHAT and CDR2 FQNNGV. There are 19 residues in the CDR3. The CDR3 coding sequence is TGTGCCAGCAGCTCCCGAACCCTCCCCGGACTAGCGCCCCACAATGAGCAGTTCTTC. This sequence encodes CASSSRTLPGLAPHNEQFF. Supplemented by reference TRBV11-2 and TRBJ2-1, the full variable domain reads EAGVAQSPRYKIIEKRQSVAFWCNPISGHATLYWYQQILGQGPKLLIQFQNNGVVDDSQLPKDRFSAERLKGVDSTLKIQPAKLEDSAVYLCASSSRTLPGLAPHNEQFFGPGTRLTVL.

The rearrangement joins TRBV18 to TRBJ1-5; 9 positions match TRBD1. V trimming: 0 bases; J trimming: 5 bases; junction bases outside the gene matches: 11. There are 18 residues in the CDR3. The germline CDR1 and CDR2 sequences are KGHSH and LQKENI. In nucleotides, the CDR3 is TGTGCCAGCTCACCACCGGGTACAGGGGGCCCCACTGATCAGCCCCAGCATTTT. Encoded protein: CASSPPGTGGPTDQPQHF.

The chain recombines TRBV27 with TRBJ1-2; possibly TRBD1 for D (5 bases). This CDR3 is 15 amino acids long. Trimming removed 3 bases at V and 4 bases at J, with 15 bases between. Germline-derived CDR1 and CDR2 are MNHEY and SMNVEV (reference sequence). The CDR3 DNA sequence: TGTGCCAGCAGTTTGTTCGGAAACAGGTTCTATGGCTACACCTTC. It translates to CASSLFGNRFYGYTF.